One and the same sample provided the 3 T cell receptor beta chains below, sequenced in a study of T cell changes during pregnancy in multiple sclerosis. The table came from immunoSEQ multiplex PCR; TCRdb's copy has only in-frame clones and leaves some out. Of some 24,000 clones in the sample, around nine tenths were seen once. The input for sequencing was CD8+ T cells from peripheral blood mononuclear cells, taken in the third trimester of pregnancy. The receptors originated from a female donor in good health, enrolled as a control in a pregnancy study.

The genes are TRBV10-3 and TRBJ2-7; TRBD2 might be the D (6 bases). CDR1 is ENHRY and CDR2 is SYGVKD in the germline V gene. The CDR3 runs to 17 residues. V was pared by 0 bases and J by 2 bases, with 17 bases between. The CDR3 DNA is TGTGCCATCAGTGAGTCAGGGAGGAGGGGAGATCCCTACGAGCAGTACTTC. It yields the protein CAISESGRRGDPYEQYF.

The chain has TRBV9 and TRBJ2-1; 10 nucleotides line up with TRBD2. V lost 10 bases and J lost 6; bases outside the gene matches: 13. The CDR3 is 15 residues long. Germline values: CDR1 SGDLS, CDR2 YYNGEE. The CDR3 loop reads CAGHPPGLASNEQFF. The CDR3 region has the DNA TGTGCCGGCCACCCACCGGGACTAGCGAGCAATGAGCAGTTCTTC.

The chain joins TRBV7-7 to TRBJ1-1; D is possibly TRBD1 (5 bases). CDR3 length: 11 residues. Germline V gene sequence: CDR1 SSHAT, CDR2 FNYEAQ (reference sequence). CDR3 DNA sequence: TGTGCTGTGGAGGGGTTAACTGAAGCTTTCTTT. Translating it yields CAVEGLTEAFF.